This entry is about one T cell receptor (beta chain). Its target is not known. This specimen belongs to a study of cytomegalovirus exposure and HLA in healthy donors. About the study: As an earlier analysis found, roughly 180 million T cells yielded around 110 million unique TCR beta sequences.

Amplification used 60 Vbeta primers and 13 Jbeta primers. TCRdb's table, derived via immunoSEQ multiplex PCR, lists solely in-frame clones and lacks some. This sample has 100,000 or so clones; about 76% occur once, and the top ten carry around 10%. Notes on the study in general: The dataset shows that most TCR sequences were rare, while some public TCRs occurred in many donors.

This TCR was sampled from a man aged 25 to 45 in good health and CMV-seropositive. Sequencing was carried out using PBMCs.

The CDR3 protein is CASSSAPGRDTGHDTQYF. The DNA for the CDR3 is TGTGCCAGCAGTTCCGCCCCGGGCCGCGATACGGGACACGATACGCAGTATTTT. J is TRBJ2-3 and V is TRBV27; possibly TRBD1 for D (6 bases). From germline, CDR1 is MNHEY and CDR2 SMNVEV (reference sequence). V lost 4 bases and J lost 6, with 26 bases in between. The CDR3 totals 18 residues.